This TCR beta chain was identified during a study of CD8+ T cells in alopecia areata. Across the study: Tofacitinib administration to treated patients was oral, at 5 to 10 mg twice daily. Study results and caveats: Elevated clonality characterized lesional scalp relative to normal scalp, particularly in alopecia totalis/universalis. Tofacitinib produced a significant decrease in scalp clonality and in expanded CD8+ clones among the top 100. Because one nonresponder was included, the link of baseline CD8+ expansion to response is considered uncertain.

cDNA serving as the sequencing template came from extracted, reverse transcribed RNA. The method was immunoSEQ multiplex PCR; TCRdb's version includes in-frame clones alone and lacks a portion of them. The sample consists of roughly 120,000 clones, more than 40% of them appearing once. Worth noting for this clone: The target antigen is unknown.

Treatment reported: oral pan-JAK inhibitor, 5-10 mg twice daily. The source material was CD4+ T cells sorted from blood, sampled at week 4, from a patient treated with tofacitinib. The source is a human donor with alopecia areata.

The CDR3 DNA follows: TGTGCCAGCAGTTACTCGAGGACCTTGGGGACAGATACGCAGTATTTT. It specifies CASSYSRTLGTDTQYF. The chain joins TRBV6-5 to TRBJ2-3; D unresolved. The CDR3 extends over 16 amino acids. Germline V gives CDR1 MNHEY, CDR2 SVGAGI. Trimming shortened V by 0 bases and J by 3 bases, and 13 bases separated the two germline ends.